The 18 T cell receptor beta chains below come from one sample, sequenced in a study of T cell responses to AZD1222 COVID-19 vaccine. Generated by immunoSEQ multiplex PCR, the TCRdb table keeps only in-frame clones and is missing some. There are around 140,000 clones in the sample; roughly 90% occur only once, and 4.5% to 5.5% lies in the top ten. The specimen was peripheral blood, collected 28 days after the second dose of the MenACWY control vaccine. These receptor sequences come from an adult who received the MenACWY meningococcal vaccine as a control.

The chain employs TRBV5-5 and TRBJ2-3; 11 positions agree with TRBD2. The CDR3 extends over 15 amino acids. Germline assignment: CDR1 SGHKS and CDR2 YYEKEE (reference sequence). J lost 3 bases, V lost 4 bases, and 4 bases had no gene match. The DNA for the CDR3 is TGTGCCAGCAGCCCTACTAGCGGGAGTACAGATACGCAGTATTTT. Translating it yields CASSPTSGSTDTQYF.

The gene calls are TRBV4-1 and TRBJ2-1; 9 nucleotides line up with TRBD2. The CDR3 covers 17 residues. The trim removed 3 bases at V and 6 bases at J, leaving 12 bases unmatched. CDR1 is MGHRA, CDR2 YSYEKL, per germline. CDR3 residues: CASSHPRAGGPSNEQFF. The CDR3 region has the DNA TGCGCCAGCAGCCATCCGCGCGCGGGGGGGCCATCCAATGAGCAGTTCTTC.

This sequence joins TRBV6-6 and TRBJ1-1; D remains ambiguous. Germline V lookup: CDR1 MNHNY, CDR2 SVGAGI (reference sequence). Trimming took off 4 bases at V and 6 bases at J, with 15 bases between the two ends. CDR3 length: 14 amino acids. This CDR3 reads CASSFALGRAEAFF. Here the CDR3 DNA reads TGTGCCAGCAGTTTTGCCCTTGGAAGAGCTGAAGCTTTCTTT.

CDR3 protein: CASSSWTSNTGELFF. CDR3 nucleotide sequence: TGTGCCAGCAGTTCTTGGACTAGCAACACCGGGGAGCTGTTTTTT. The chain employs TRBV2 and TRBJ2-2; 8 bases agree with TRBD2. Germline V gene data show CDR1 as SNHLY and CDR2 as FYNNEI. The J segment lost 2 bases and the V segment lost 5 bases, leaving 4 bases of the junction unmatched. CDR3 length: 15 amino acids.

This clone was detected only a few times. The V gene is TRBV19, the J gene TRBJ1-6; D may be TRBD1 (5 bases). The ends were cut back, 5 bases at V and 1 base at J, with 15 bases in the middle. The CDR3 consists of 17 residues. Per germline, CDR1 LNHDA and CDR2 SQIVND (reference sequence). The CDR3 coding sequence is TGTGCCAGTAGTCTTTCGAGGGGAGGTTCCTATAATTCACCCCTCCACTTT. It codes for CASSLSRGGSYNSPLHF.

The chain couples TRBV13 to TRBJ1-4; D call uncertain. CDR1 is PRHDT, CDR2 FYEKMQ, per germline (reference sequence). Trimming took 3 bases from V and 4 from J, leaving 15 bases between them. The CDR3 has 16 amino acids. This CDR3 is CASSFRRRGDNEKLFF. The CDR3 coding sequence is TGTGCCAGCAGCTTCCGACGTCGCGGGGATAATGAAAAACTGTTTTTT. Filled out from reference TRBV13 and TRBJ1-4, the complete variable domain reads AAGVIQSPRHLIKEKRETATLKCYPIPRHDTVYWYQQGPGQDPQFLISFYEKMQSDKGSIPDRFSAQQFSDYHSELNMSSLELGDSALYFCASSFRRRGDNEKLFFGSGTQLSVL.

The genes are TRBV6-5 and TRBJ2-1, with TRBD2 as a possible D gene (5 bases). CDR1 and CDR2 from the germline V gene are MNHEY and SVGAGI. V lost 1 base and J lost 12, with 19 bases in between. The CDR3 is made up of 15 amino acids. The CDR3 region has the DNA TGTGCCAGCAGTTACTTCTACAGCGGCAGTAGTGGGCAGTTCTTC. It is translated as CASSYFYSGSSGQFF.

The rearrangement uses TRBV5-1 and TRBJ2-1; TRBD1 aligns across 12 bases. The CDR3 extends over 18 amino acids. The trim removed 0 bases at V and 7 bases at J, leaving 11 bases unmatched. Germline V gene data show CDR1 as SGHRS and CDR2 as YFSETQ. The CDR3 nucleotides read TGCGCCAGCAGCTTGGCTATTGGACCGGGACAGGGGGCAAATGAGCAGTTCTTC. Translated, it gives CASSLAIGPGQGANEQFF.

The genes are TRBV30 and TRBJ2-1; the D call may be TRBD1 or TRBD2 (7 bases each). The ends were cut back, 1 base at V and 7 bases at J, with 17 bases in the middle. This CDR3 has 15 amino acids. The germline V gene encodes CDR1 GTSNPN and CDR2 SVGIG (reference sequence). The CDR3 sequence is CAWSEFRGTKNEQFF. The DNA of the CDR3 is TGTGCCTGGAGTGAGTTCAGGGGGACTAAAAATGAGCAGTTCTTC.

This chain links TRBV6-5 with TRBJ2-1; the D gene is possibly TRBD1 (5 bases). The V and J ends lost 2 bases and 8 bases respectively, with 10 bases between them. Germline values: CDR1 MNHEY, CDR2 SVGAGI. The CDR3 length is 13 residues. CDR3 region: CASSYRQGYEQFF. As DNA, the CDR3 is TGTGCCAGCAGTTACCGGCAGGGTTATGAGCAGTTCTTC.

The V gene is TRBV6-5, the J gene TRBJ2-7; possible D gene TRBD1, 6 bases. Germline lookup yields CDR1 MNHEY and CDR2 SVGAGI. Trimming cost V 5 bases and J 2 bases, with 13 bases left between them. The CDR3 sequence is 14 residues long. CDR3 residues: CASSPPGQTYEQYF. The CDR3 nucleotides are TGTGCCAGCAGTCCCCCCGGACAGACCTACGAGCAGTACTTC.

This chain joins TRBV5-1 and TRBJ2-2; 7 nucleotides align to TRBD1. With V trimmed by 4 bases and J by 5 bases, 8 bases remained unmatched. The CDR3 consists of 15 residues. Germline values: CDR1 SGHRS, CDR2 YFSETQ. For the CDR3, the DNA is TGCGCCAGCAGCCCCGGGACACAGGGGACCGGGGAGCTGTTTTTT. Translation gives CASSPGTQGTGELFF.

J is TRBJ2-5 and V is TRBV11-3; weak D call: TRBD2 (5 bases). Germline V gives CDR1 SGHNT, CDR2 YENEEA. CDR3 length: 12 residues. Trimming took 5 bases from V and 9 from J, leaving 13 bases between them. Here the CDR3 DNA reads TGTGCCAGCAGCCCCACGGACGGGGCCCAGTACTTC. Amino acid sequence: CASSPTDGAQYF.

The chain recombines TRBV6-1 with TRBJ1-1; no reliable D call. The CDR3 loop spans 14 amino acids. Germline V gives CDR1 MNHNS, CDR2 SASEGT. V shed 6 bases and J shed 1 base, with 12 bases lying between them. CDR3 DNA: TGTGCCAGCAGCCTAAGAGGGTGGAACACTGAAGCTTTCTTT. This sequence encodes CASSLRGWNTEAFF.

This clone was recorded a few times. The genes are TRBV4-2 and TRBJ2-1, with 12 bases fitting TRBD2. This CDR3 has 17 amino acids. Trimming removed 3 bases from V and 2 bases from J; junction bases left unmatched: 5. CDR1 is LGHNA and CDR2 is YNFKEQ in the germline V gene. The CDR3 nucleotides read TGTGCCAGCAGCCACGACGCTAGCGGGGGGGCCTACAATGAGCAGTTCTTC. It specifies CASSHDASGGAYNEQFF.

CDR3 in amino acids: CASSKPLAGTAFNQPQHF. The CDR3 DNA sequence: TGTGCCAGCAGCAAACCTCTTGCCGGGACCGCTTTCAATCAGCCCCAGCATTTT. The chain links TRBV7-2 to TRBJ1-5, with D maybe TRBD1 (5 bases). The CDR3 sequence is 18 residues long. V shed 5 bases and J shed 3 bases, with 23 bases lying between them. Germline V gene data show CDR1 as SGHTA and CDR2 as FQGNSA.

Regarding this clone: Other DNA sequences in the sample encode the same CDR3. The chain carries TRBV7-3 and TRBJ2-2, with a tentative D call TRBD2 (6 bases). The CDR3 spans 13 residues. V lost 5 bases to trimming and J lost 5 bases, with 9 bases between them. In germline, CDR1 is SGHTA, CDR2 FQGTGA. CDR3 sequence: CASSPGGTGELFF. The CDR3 DNA reads TGTGCCAGCAGCCCCGGGGGAACCGGGGAGCTGTTTTTT.

The V and J genes are TRBV6-5 and TRBJ1-2; D gene unclear. Germline V gene data show CDR1 as MNHEY and CDR2 as SVGAGI. CDR3 size: 12 residues. V was clipped by 3 bases and J by 6 bases, with 8 bases between them. The CDR3: CASSYLGDGYTF. The CDR3 DNA reads TGTGCCAGCAGTTATTTGGGAGATGGCTACACCTTC.